These 24 T cell receptor beta chains were all obtained from the same sample, sequenced in a study of T-cell memory formation after mild COVID-19. TCRdb processed the 5' RACE reads anew with MiXCR; each CDR3 protein has one entry. The sample has about half a million distinct CDR3 sequences; about 20% are singletons. Sequencing was performed on PBMCs or a T cell subset sorted from them (not recorded which). The receptors shown here come from an adult woman who had mild COVID-19 (a few samples of this study predate the infection). Cell type and time point are not known.

A few counts support this clonotype. This chain uses TRBV9 with TRBJ2-7; 9 nucleotides agree with TRBD1. J was trimmed by 5 bases and V by 0 bases; bases with no gene match: 6. CDR1 SGDLS and CDR2 YYNGEE come from the germline V gene. The CDR3 runs 15 residues. CDR3 region: CASSVGGQGADEQYF. The DNA of the CDR3 is TGTGCCAGCAGCGTAGGGGGACAGGGTGCCGACGAGCAGTACTTC.

Here the CDR3 reads CASSATTGSGANVLTF. CDR3 DNA: TGTGCCAGTAGTGCAACAACAGGGTCTGGGGCCAACGTCCTGACTTTC. The rearrangement uses TRBV19 and TRBJ2-6, with D maybe TRBD1 (6 bases). The CDR3 covers 16 residues. V dropped 5 bases and J dropped 1 base, with 12 bases sitting between them. Germline CDR1 LNHDA, CDR2 SQIVND (reference sequence).

The V and J genes are TRBV20-1 and TRBJ1-1; possible D gene TRBD1, 6 bases. Trimming stripped 5 bases from V and 5 bases from J, with 27 bases between. The CDR3 spans 17 residues. Germline values: CDR1 DFQATT, CDR2 SNEGSKA (reference sequence). The CDR3 spells CSAGPIGGPGAGTEAFF. The DNA for the CDR3 is TGCAGTGCTGGCCCTATCGGGGGGCCGGGCGCGGGTACTGAAGCTTTCTTT.

This clonotype was picked up many times. The rearrangement uses TRBV6-5 and TRBJ2-1; D possibly matches TRBD1 or TRBD2 (5 bases each). Trimming took 4 bases from V and 3 from J, leaving 16 bases between them. The CDR3 extends over 16 amino acids. Germline CDR1 and CDR2: MNHEY and SVGAGI. The CDR3 region is CASSSGTEILYNEQFF. In nucleotides, the CDR3 is TGTGCCAGCAGTTCCGGGACGGAGATTCTCTACAATGAGCAGTTCTTC.

The chain uses TRBV4-1 and TRBJ1-1; no definite D call. CDR3 size: 16 residues. V lost 1 base to trimming and J lost 3 bases, with 15 bases between them. Germline-derived CDR1 and CDR2 are MGHRA and YSYEKL. CDR3 nucleotides: TGCGCCAGCAGCCAAGCGGTTGCCACAATGTACACTGAAGCTTTCTTT. Translation: CASSQAVATMYTEAFF.

This clonotype has only a few counts. The junction does not match germline at one end; this may be a read error. The chain uses TRBV5-6 and TRBJ1-1; 8 positions agree with TRBD1. The CDR3 has 13 residues. Germline V gives CDR1 SGHDT, CDR2 YYEEEE. Written as DNA, the CDR3 is TGTGCCAGCATCTTGGACAGGGTAGGTGAAGCTTTCTTT. This encodes CASILDRVGEAFF.

In this sample, this clonotype turned up a few times. The rearrangement links TRBV9 to TRBJ2-1, with 8 bases identical to TRBD2. Trimming removed 0 bases from V and 5 bases from J; junction bases left unmatched: 4. The germline gives CDR1 SGDLS, CDR2 YYNGEE. This CDR3 is 15 amino acids long. The CDR3 sequence is CASSVEAGVHNEQFF. The CDR3 bases are TGTGCCAGCAGCGTAGAAGCGGGAGTTCACAATGAGCAGTTCTTC.

This clonotype came up a few times. The chain has TRBV12-3 or TRBV12-4 and TRBJ2-7; TRBD2 agrees at 7 bases. The CDR3 length is 15 residues. Losses at the gene ends were 3 bases for V and 6 bases for J; bases not matched to a gene: 11. The CDR3 loop is CASSFPPVGRVEQYF. DNA for the CDR3: TGTGCCAGCAGTTTCCCCCCAGTGGGGAGGGTCGAGCAGTACTTC.

This clonotype was recorded a few times. This chain joins TRBV20-1 and TRBJ2-7; 10 bases map to TRBD1. CDR1 and CDR2 (germline): DFQATT, SNEGSKA (reference sequence). The CDR3 contains 14 residues. V shed 6 bases, J shed 2 bases, and the junction held 7 bases outside the gene matches. The CDR3 region has the DNA TGCAGTGCGAGGGACAGGGGAAGGACCTACGAGCAGTACTTC. This translates into CSARDRGRTYEQYF.

The sample holds many counts of this clonotype. CDR3 nucleotides: TGTGCCAGCAGCGCTACCGTCGGGGCCAGCACAGATACGCAGTATTTT. This gives the protein CASSATVGASTDTQYF. The chain recombines TRBV12-3 or TRBV12-4 with TRBJ2-3; D tentatively fits TRBD1 or TRBD2 (5 bases each). The V end lost 6 bases, the J end lost 0 bases, and 16 bases lay between the germline ends. This CDR3 is built from 16 residues.

This clonotype was recorded a few times. This sequence joins TRBV12-3 or TRBV12-4 and TRBJ1-5; D not certain. The CDR3 contains 14 residues. V was cut by 3 bases and J by 2 bases, with 8 bases left in between. The DNA for the CDR3 is TGTGCCAGCAGTTTGGGCGAGGGCAATCAGCCCCAGCATTTT. Its protein is CASSLGEGNQPQHF.

Only a few counts were recorded for this clonotype. The CDR3 is CASSYGDRTTDTQYF. The CDR3 nucleotides are TGTGCCAGCAGTTATGGGGACAGGACCACAGATACGCAGTATTTT. The rearrangement joins TRBV6-2 or TRBV6-3 to TRBJ2-3; 8 bases agree with TRBD1. V gave up 3 bases and J gave up 2 bases; unmatched junction bases: 4. Germline V lookup: CDR1 MNHEY, CDR2 SVGEGT. CDR3 length: 15 amino acids.

This clonotype occurred a few times. The chain uses TRBV6-2 or TRBV6-3 and TRBJ2-1; D possibly corresponds to TRBD2 (5 bases). Trimming left V 8 bases short and J 7 bases short, with 18 bases between. Germline CDR1 MNHEY, CDR2 SVGEGT. The CDR3 is 14 amino acids. This CDR3 reads CASSRTGSRNEQFF. CDR3 bases: TGTGCCAGCTCCAGGACTGGCTCTCGGAATGAGCAGTTCTTC.

The chain links TRBV5-1 to TRBJ1-4, with D hard to call. V shed 0 bases and J shed 4 bases, with 10 bases lying between them. The germline V gene encodes CDR1 SGHRS and CDR2 YFSETQ. The CDR3 loop spans 15 amino acids. The CDR3 bases are TGCGCCAGCAGCTTGGCCCCGAGGGATAATGAAAAACTGTTTTTT. It translates to CASSLAPRDNEKLFF.

This clonotype has only a few counts. V is TRBV7-9 and J is TRBJ2-7, with a weak D call TRBD2 (6 bases). With 5 bases removed from V and 3 bases from J, the gap between germline ends came to 11 bases. Per the germline V gene, CDR1 is SEHNR and CDR2 is FQNEAQ (reference sequence). This CDR3 has 13 residues. In nucleotides, the CDR3 is TGTGCCAGCAGCCCTCCGCGGGGCTACGAGCAGTACTTC. It specifies CASSPPRGYEQYF.

This clonotype was found a few times. This rearrangement joins TRBV2 to TRBJ1-3; no clear D gene. The CDR3 loop spans 12 amino acids. Germline V gene data show CDR1 as SNHLY and CDR2 as FYNNEI. V was cut by 4 bases and J by 2 bases, with 3 bases left in between. In DNA, the CDR3 is TGTGCCAGCAGTGGAGCTGGAAACACCATATATTTT. Translated: CASSGAGNTIYF.

The chain links TRBV14 to TRBJ1-1; no clear D gene. Germline lookup yields CDR1 SGHDN and CDR2 FVKESK. There are 17 residues in the CDR3. The germline V and J ends were trimmed by 3 bases and 1 base, with 18 bases remaining between them. CDR3 amino acids: CASSHLSRAGKNTEAFF. In DNA, the CDR3 is TGTGCCAGCAGCCACCTGTCCCGAGCCGGGAAGAACACTGAAGCTTTCTTT.

The chain combines TRBV9 with TRBJ2-2; tentative D call: TRBD2 (6 bases). The CDR3 totals 14 residues. Trimming took 0 bases from V and 6 from J, leaving 9 bases between them. CDR1 is SGDLS, CDR2 YYNGEE, per germline. CDR3 bases: TGTGCCAGCAGCGTAGCGGGCGGGGCCGGGGAGCTGTTTTTT. Translating it yields CASSVAGGAGELFF.

This chain connects TRBV6-2 or TRBV6-3 to TRBJ2-7; 9 nucleotides align to TRBD1. CDR1 and CDR2 (germline): MNHEY, SVGEGT. This CDR3 comprises 15 residues. Trimming cost V 5 bases and J 2 bases; bases outside gene matches: 7. CDR3 bases: TGTGCCAGCAGTCCCACAGGGGGCGTCACCTACGAGCAGTACTTC. The encoded protein is CASSPTGGVTYEQYF.

The chain is built from TRBV25-1 and TRBJ1-2; TRBD1 agrees at 9 bases. With V trimmed by 8 bases and J by 7 bases, 5 bases remained unmatched. The CDR3 loop spans 12 amino acids. Germline CDR1 MGHDK, CDR2 SYGVNS. The CDR3 loop reads CASVGTGSGYTF. The CDR3 DNA reads TGTGCCAGCGTAGGGACAGGGAGTGGCTACACCTTC.

This clonotype was found a few times. The chain uses TRBV5-1 and TRBJ1-1; tentative D call: TRBD1 (5 bases). The length of the CDR3 is 13 residues. V dropped 5 bases and J dropped 1 base, with 9 bases sitting between them. Germline V gene lookup returns CDR1 SGHRS and CDR2 YFSETQ. The CDR3 DNA reads as TGCGCCAGCAGTCTACAGGCGAACACTGAAGCTTTCTTT. Its protein is CASSLQANTEAFF.

The chain carries TRBV4-3 and TRBJ2-3; D may be TRBD2 (6 bases). The CDR3 covers 14 residues. Germline V CDR1 and CDR2: LGHNA, YSLEER. Trimming left V 4 bases short and J 3 bases short, with 11 bases between. The CDR3 DNA reads TGCGCCAGCAGCCGAGATAGCGGAACAGATACGCAGTATTTT. It encodes CASSRDSGTDTQYF.

The V call is TRBV6-2 or TRBV6-3, the J call TRBJ2-3; TRBD2 is a possible D gene (6 bases). Germline values: CDR1 MNHEY, CDR2 SVGEGT. This CDR3 spans 13 amino acids. V lost 7 bases to trimming and J lost 3 bases, with 11 bases between them. CDR3 loop: CASKASGTDTQYF. The CDR3 DNA sequence: TGTGCCAGCAAGGCGAGCGGGACAGATACGCAGTATTTT.

This clonotype has more than one count but fewer than ten. The CDR3 sequence is CASSLKSTSGGMTDTQYF. The CDR3 DNA reads as TGTGCCAGCAGCTTAAAATCAACTAGCGGGGGAATGACAGATACGCAGTATTTT. The chain has TRBV7-3 and TRBJ2-3; 11 nucleotides line up with TRBD2. Trimming cost V 1 base and J 3 bases; bases outside gene matches: 9. This CDR3 is 18 amino acids long. Germline CDR1 SGHTA, CDR2 FQGTGA.